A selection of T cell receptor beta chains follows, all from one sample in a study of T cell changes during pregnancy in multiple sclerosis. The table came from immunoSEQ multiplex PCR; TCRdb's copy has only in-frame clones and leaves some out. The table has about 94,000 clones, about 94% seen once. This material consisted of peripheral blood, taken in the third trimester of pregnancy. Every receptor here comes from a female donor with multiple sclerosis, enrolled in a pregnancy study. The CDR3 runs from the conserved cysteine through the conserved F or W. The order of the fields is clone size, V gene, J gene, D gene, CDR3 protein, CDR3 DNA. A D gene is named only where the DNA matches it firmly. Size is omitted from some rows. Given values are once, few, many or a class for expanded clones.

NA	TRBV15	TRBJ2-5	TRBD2	CATSSRLAQEETQYF	TGTGCCACCAGCTCCCGACTAGCCCAGGAGGAGACCCAGTACTTC
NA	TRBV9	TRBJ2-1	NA	CASSAHVLGLGNEQFF	TGTGCCAGCAGCGCCCATGTATTAGGACTGGGAAATGAGCAGTTCTTC
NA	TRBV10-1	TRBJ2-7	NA	CASSQGTAYEQYF	TGCGCCAGCAGTCAAGGAACAGCCTACGAGCAGTACTTC
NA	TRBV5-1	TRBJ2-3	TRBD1	CASSNRGSIGTDTQYF	TGCGCCAGCAGCAACAGGGGATCGATCGGCACAGATACGCAGTATTTT
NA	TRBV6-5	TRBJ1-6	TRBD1	CATGDRVNSPLHF	TGTGCCACCGGGGACAGGGTGAATTCACCCCTCCACTTT
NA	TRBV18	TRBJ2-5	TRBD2	CASSPIRTSGNQETQYF	TGTGCCAGCTCACCTATACGGACTAGCGGAAACCAAGAGACCCAGTACTTC
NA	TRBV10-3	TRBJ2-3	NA	CAISDPLADTQYF	TGTGCCATCAGTGACCCCCTAGCGGATACGCAGTATTTT
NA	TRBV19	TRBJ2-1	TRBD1	CASSIILRDSYNEQFF	TGTGCCAGTAGTATAATCCTCCGGGACAGCTACAATGAGCAGTTCTTC
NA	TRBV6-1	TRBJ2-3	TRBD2	CASSVTSGYTDTQYF	TGTGCCAGCAGTGTGACTAGCGGCTACACAGATACGCAGTATTTT
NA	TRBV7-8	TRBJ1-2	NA	CASSLERGSGYTF	TGTGCCAGCAGCTTGGAACGGGGATCTGGCTACACCTTC
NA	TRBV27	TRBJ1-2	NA	CASSLSGQPFYGYTF	TGTGCCAGCAGTTTATCGGGGCAGCCCTTCTATGGCTACACCTTC
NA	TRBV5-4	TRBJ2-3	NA	CASSKQGKADTQYF	TGTGCCAGCAGCAAACAGGGTAAGGCAGATACGCAGTATTTT
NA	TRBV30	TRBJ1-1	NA	CAWSEGGAMGAFF	TGTGCCTGGAGCGAAGGGGGAGCGATGGGCGCTTTCTTT
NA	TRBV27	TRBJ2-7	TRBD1	CASRPGTVSYEQYF	TGTGCCAGCAGGCCCGGGACAGTCTCCTACGAGCAGTACTTC
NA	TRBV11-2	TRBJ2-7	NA	CASSLTQGGYEQYF	TGTGCCAGCAGCTTAACACAGGGCGGCTACGAGCAGTACTTC
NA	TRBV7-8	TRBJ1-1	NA	CASSQGNQAEAFF	TGTGCCAGCAGCCAGGGTAATCAAGCTGAAGCTTTCTTT
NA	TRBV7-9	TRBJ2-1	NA	CASSSTGTSSNEQFF	TGTGCCAGCAGCAGCACCGGGACATCGTCCAATGAGCAGTTCTTC
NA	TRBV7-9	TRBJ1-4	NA	CASSLDSPNEKLFF	TGTGCCAGCAGCCTAGACAGCCCGAATGAAAAACTGTTTTTT
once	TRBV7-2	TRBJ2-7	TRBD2	CASSWTSGDTYEQYF	TGTGCCAGCAGCTGGACTAGCGGGGATACCTACGAGCAGTACTTC
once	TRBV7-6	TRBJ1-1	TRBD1	CASSLGQGGSDTEAFF	TGTGCCAGCAGCTTAGGACAGGGGGGCTCGGACACTGAAGCTTTCTTT
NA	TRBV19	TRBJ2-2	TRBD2	CASRTSGYTGELFF	TGTGCCAGTAGAACTAGCGGATACACCGGGGAGCTGTTTTTT
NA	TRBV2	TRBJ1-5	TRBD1	CASSGAGGRGNQPQHF	TGTGCCAGCAGTGGAGCAGGGGGCAGGGGCAATCAGCCCCAGCATTTT
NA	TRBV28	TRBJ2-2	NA	CALNGNTGELFF	TGTGCCCTAAACGGGAACACCGGGGAGCTGTTTTTT
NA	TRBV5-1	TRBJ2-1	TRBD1	CASSLSQGVNEQFF	TGCGCCAGCAGCTTGTCCCAGGGGGTCAATGAGCAGTTCTTC
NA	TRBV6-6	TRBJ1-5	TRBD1	CASTSRQGASNQPQHF	TGTGCCAGCACCTCGCGACAGGGGGCTTCCAATCAGCCCCAGCATTTT
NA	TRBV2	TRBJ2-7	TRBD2	CASSELAELVEQYF	TGTGCCAGCAGTGAACTAGCGGAGCTGGTGGAGCAGTACTTC
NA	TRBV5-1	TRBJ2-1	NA	CASSLEQGRRYNEQFF	TGCGCCAGCAGCTTGGAACAGGGACGTCGCTACAATGAGCAGTTCTTC
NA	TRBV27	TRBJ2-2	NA	CASKQGPGELFF	TGTGCCAGCAAACAGGGTCCCGGGGAGCTGTTTTTT
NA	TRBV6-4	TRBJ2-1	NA	CASSQPGGSAVNEQFF	TGTGCCAGCAGTCAACCCGGGGGAAGCGCCGTCAATGAGCAGTTCTTC
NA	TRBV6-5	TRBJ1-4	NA	CASSYGRGQELFF	TGTGCCAGCAGTTACGGCCGCGGGCAGGAACTGTTTTTT
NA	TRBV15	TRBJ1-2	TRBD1	CATSAGQGTANYGYTF	TGTGCCACCAGCGCAGGACAGGGGACCGCTAACTATGGCTACACCTTC
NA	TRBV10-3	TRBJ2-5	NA	CAISETGGRTQYF	TGTGCCATCAGTGAGACGGGTGGGAGGACCCAGTACTTC
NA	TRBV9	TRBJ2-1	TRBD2	CASSVYGRWQGEQFF	TGTGCCAGCAGCGTCTACGGGAGGTGGCAGGGTGAGCAGTTCTTC
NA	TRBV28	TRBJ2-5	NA	CASSRGGGRETQYF	TGTGCCAGCAGTCGAGGGGGGGGCCGCGAGACCCAGTACTTC
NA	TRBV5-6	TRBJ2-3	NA	CASSLGAFYTDTQYF	TGTGCCAGCAGCTTGGGGGCATTCTACACAGATACGCAGTATTTT
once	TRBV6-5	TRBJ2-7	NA	CASSSRIQGYYEQYF	TGTGCCAGCAGTTCCAGGATACAGGGTTACTACGAGCAGTACTTC
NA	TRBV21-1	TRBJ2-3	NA	CASSKVQRADTQYF	TGTGCCAGCAGCAAAGTGCAGAGGGCAGATACGCAGTATTTT
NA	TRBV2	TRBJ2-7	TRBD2	CASSEGGSEQYF	TGTGCCAGCAGTGAAGGCGGGAGCGAGCAGTACTTC
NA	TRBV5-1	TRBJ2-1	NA	CASSLEAGAGNEQFF	TGCGCCAGCAGCTTGGAGGCAGGGGCCGGGAATGAGCAGTTCTTC
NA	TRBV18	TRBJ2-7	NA	CASSSAPTGSSYEQYF	TGTGCCAGCTCATCAGCTCCCACAGGGTCCTCCTACGAGCAGTACTTC
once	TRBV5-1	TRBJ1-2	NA	CASSSDSSGGYTF	TGCGCCAGCAGCTCTGACTCCTCGGGAGGCTACACCTTC
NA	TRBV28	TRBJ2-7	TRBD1	CASSSGQGYEQYF	TGTGCCAGCAGTTCGGGACAGGGCTACGAGCAGTACTTC
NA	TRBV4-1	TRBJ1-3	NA	CASSQEYDRLSPGNTIYF	TGCGCCAGCAGCCAAGAATACGACAGGCTAAGTCCGGGAAACACCATATATTTT